This record looks at one T cell receptor beta chain sequence and its context. Germline CDR1 and CDR2: SGHTA and FQGNSA. CDR3 length: 14 residues. With 5 bases removed from V and 6 bases from J, the gap between germline ends came to 13 bases. The TCRbeta library was prepared with unique molecular identifiers. TCRdb re-called the PCR reads with MiXCR, one entry per CDR3 protein. The sample records around 240,000 distinct CDR3 sequences, approximately 9.8% being singletons. This specimen comes from a study of T-cell reconstitution after alpha-beta-depleted transplantation in children. The V gene is TRBV7-2, the J gene TRBJ2-2; D possibly corresponds to TRBD2 (6 bases). The sample here was PBMCs from the stem cell graft donor, taken from the stem cell graft. This sequence originates from a human donor who donated a stem cell graft to a child with SCID. Here the CDR3 reads CASSPQTSSGELFF. CDR3 nucleotides: TGTGCCAGCAGCCCCCAGACTAGTTCCGGGGAGCTGTTTTTT.